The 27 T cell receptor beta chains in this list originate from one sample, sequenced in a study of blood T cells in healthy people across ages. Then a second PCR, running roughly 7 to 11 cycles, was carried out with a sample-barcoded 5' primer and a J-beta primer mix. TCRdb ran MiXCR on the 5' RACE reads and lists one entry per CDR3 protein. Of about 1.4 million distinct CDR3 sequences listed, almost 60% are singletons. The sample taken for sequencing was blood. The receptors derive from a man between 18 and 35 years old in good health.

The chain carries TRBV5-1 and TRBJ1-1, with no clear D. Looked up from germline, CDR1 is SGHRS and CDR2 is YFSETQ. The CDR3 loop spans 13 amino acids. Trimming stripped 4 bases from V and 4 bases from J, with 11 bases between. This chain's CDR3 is CASSGIGGTEAFF. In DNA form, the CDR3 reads TGCGCCAGCAGCGGAATAGGTGGCACTGAAGCTTTCTTT.

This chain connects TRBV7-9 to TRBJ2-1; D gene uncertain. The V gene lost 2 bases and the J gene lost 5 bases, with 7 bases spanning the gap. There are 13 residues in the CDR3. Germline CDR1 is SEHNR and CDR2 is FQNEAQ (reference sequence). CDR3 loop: CASSLTLDNEQFF. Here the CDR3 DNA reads TGTGCCAGCAGCTTAACACTCGACAATGAGCAGTTCTTC.

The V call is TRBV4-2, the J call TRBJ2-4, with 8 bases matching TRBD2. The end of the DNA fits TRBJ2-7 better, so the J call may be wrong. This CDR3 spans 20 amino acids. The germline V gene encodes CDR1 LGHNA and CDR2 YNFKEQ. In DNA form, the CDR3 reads TGTGCCAGCAGCCAAGGAGGTTGGAATAGCGGGACCCAAGGAGAGTACGAGCAGTACTTC. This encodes CASSQGGWNSGTQGEYEQYF.

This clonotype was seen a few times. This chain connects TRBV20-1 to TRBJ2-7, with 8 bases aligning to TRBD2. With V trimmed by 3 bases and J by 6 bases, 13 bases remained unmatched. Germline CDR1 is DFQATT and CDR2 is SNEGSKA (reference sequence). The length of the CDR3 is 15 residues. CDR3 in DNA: TGCAGTGCTAGCCTCACCGGGACTAGTCACGCCGAGCAGTACTTC. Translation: CSASLTGTSHAEQYF.

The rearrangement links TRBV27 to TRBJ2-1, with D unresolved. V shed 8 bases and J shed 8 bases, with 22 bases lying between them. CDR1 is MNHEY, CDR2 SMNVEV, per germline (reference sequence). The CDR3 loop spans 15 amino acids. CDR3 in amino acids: CASAQIDRLGDEQFF. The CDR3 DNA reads TGTGCCAGCGCACAAATTGACCGGCTCGGCGATGAGCAGTTCTTC.

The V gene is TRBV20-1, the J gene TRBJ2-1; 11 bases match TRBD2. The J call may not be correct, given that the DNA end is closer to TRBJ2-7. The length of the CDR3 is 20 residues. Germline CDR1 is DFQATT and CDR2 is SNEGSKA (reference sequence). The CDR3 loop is CSARQTGLAGPRGLNNEQYF. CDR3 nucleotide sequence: TGCAGTGCTAGGCAGACCGGACTAGCGGGCCCAAGGGGCCTTAACAATGAGCAGTACTTC.

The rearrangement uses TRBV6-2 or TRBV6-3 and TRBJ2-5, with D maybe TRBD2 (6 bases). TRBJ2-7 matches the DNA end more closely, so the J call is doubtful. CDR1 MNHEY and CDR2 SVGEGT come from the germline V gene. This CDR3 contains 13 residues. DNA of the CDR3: TGTGCCAGCAGAGAATCCGTAGCGGACGAGCAGTACTTC. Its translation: CASRESVADEQYF.

The CDR3 bases are TGTGCCAGCAGTTTTAAGTTAGCGGGGGGCACAGATACGCAGTATTTT. Protein: CASSFKLAGGTDTQYF. V is TRBV12-3 or TRBV12-4 and J is TRBJ2-3; 9 nucleotides match TRBD2. The CDR3 loop spans 16 amino acids. The J segment lost 1 base and the V segment lost 3 bases, leaving 5 bases of the junction unmatched.

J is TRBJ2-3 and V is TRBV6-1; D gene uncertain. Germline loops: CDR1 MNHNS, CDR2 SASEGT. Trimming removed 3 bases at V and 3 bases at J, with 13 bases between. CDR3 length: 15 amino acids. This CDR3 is CASSDRRELTDTQYF. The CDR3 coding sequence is TGTGCCAGCAGTGACAGAAGGGAATTAACAGATACGCAGTATTTT.

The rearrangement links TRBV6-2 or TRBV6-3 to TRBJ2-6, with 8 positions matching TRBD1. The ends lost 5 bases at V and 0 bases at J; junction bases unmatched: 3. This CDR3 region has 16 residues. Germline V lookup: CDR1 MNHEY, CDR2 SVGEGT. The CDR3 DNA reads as TGTGCCAGCAGTGACAGGGGCCTCTCTGGGGCCAACGTCCTGACTTTC. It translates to CASSDRGLSGANVLTF.

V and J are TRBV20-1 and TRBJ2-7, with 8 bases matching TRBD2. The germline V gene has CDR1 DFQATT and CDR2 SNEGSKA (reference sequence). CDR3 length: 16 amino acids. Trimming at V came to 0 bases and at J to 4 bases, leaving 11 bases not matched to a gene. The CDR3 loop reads CSARDSREGPRYEQYF. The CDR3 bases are TGCAGTGCTAGAGATTCCCGGGAGGGCCCGAGGTACGAGCAGTACTTC.

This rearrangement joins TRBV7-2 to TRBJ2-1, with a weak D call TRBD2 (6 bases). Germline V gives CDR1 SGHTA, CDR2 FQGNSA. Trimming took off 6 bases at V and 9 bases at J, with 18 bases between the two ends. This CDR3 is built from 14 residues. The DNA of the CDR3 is TGTGCCAGCAGGGTCGAGAGGGCCGGGGGTGAGCAGTTCTTC. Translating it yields CASRVERAGGEQFF.

CDR3 in amino acids: CASSQSGLAGDETQYF. The CDR3 DNA is TGCGCCAGCAGCCAATCTGGGCTAGCGGGGGATGAGACCCAGTACTTC. J is TRBJ2-5 and V is TRBV4-3; 10 nucleotides match TRBD2. The CDR3 is 16 amino acids. V shed 2 bases and J 5 bases; nucleotides not matched to a gene: 8. The germline V gene has CDR1 LGHNA and CDR2 YSLEER.

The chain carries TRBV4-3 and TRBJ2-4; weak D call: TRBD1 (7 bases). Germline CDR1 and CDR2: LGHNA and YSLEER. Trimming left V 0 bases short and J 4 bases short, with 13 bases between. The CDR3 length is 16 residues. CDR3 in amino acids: CASSQDRAGGKNIQYF. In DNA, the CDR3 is TGCGCCAGCAGCCAAGATAGGGCAGGGGGGAAAAACATTCAGTACTTC.

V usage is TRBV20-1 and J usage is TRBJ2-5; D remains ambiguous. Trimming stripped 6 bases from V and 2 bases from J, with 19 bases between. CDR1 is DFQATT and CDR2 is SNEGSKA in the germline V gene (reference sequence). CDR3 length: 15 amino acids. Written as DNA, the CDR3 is TGCAGTGCCGCAGGACCAATGTTGGGACAAGAGACCCAGTACTTC. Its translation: CSAAGPMLGQETQYF.

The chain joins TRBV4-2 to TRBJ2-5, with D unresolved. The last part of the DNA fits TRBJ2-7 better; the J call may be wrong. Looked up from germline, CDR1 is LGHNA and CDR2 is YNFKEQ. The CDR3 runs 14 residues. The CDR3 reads CASSLGAQAYEQYF. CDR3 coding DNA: TGTGCCAGCAGCTTAGGCGCCCAGGCGTACGAGCAGTACTTC.

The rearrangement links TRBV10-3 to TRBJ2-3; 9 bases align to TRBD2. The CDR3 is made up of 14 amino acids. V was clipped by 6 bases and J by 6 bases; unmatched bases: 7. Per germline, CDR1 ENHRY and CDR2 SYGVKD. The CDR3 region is CAISPSGASDTQYF. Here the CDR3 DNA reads TGTGCCATCAGCCCTAGCGGGGCCTCCGATACGCAGTATTTT.

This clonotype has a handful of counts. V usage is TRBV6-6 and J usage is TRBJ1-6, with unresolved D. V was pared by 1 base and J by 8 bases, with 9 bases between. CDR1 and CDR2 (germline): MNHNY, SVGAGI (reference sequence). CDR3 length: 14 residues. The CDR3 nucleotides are TGTGCCAGCAGTTACTGGCGGACTGATTCACCCCTCCACTTT. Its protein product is CASSYWRTDSPLHF.

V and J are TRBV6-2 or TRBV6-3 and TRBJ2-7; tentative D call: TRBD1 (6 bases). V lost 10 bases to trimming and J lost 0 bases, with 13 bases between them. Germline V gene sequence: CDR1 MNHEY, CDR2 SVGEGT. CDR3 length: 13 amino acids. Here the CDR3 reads CATRTDSSYEQYF. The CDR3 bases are TGTGCCACCAGGACAGATTCCTCCTACGAGCAGTACTTC.

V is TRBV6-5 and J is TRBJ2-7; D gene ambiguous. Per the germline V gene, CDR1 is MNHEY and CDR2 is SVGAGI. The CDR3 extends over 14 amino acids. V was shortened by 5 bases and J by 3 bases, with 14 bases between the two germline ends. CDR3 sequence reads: CASSRAEGRYEQYF. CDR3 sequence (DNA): TGTGCCAGCAGTCGGGCAGAAGGACGCTACGAGCAGTACTTC.

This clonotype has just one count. Written as DNA, the CDR3 is TGTGCCAGCAGCGTAGAGCCGGGCTGGAATGAGCAGTTCTTC. Its protein is CASSVEPGWNEQFF. The J gene is TRBJ2-1, the V gene TRBV9, with D unclear. Per germline, CDR1 SGDLS and CDR2 YYNGEE. The CDR3 extends over 14 amino acids. V lost 0 bases and J 7 bases, leaving 11 bases between the germline ends.

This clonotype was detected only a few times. The DNA for the CDR3 is TGTGCCAGCAGCTTCCGTAGGGGGGGGCACACCACAGATACGCAGTATTTT. It yields the protein CASSFRRGGHTTDTQYF. The rearrangement links TRBV5-6 to TRBJ2-3, with D tentatively TRBD2 (7 bases). CDR1 is SGHDT and CDR2 is YYEEEE in the germline V gene. This CDR3 is built from 17 residues. V was pared by 2 bases and J by 2 bases, with 18 bases between.

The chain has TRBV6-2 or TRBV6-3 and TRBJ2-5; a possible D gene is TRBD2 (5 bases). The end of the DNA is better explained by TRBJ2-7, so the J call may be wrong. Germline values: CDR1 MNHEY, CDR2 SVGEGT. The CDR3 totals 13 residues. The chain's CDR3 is CASRRAGLYEQYF. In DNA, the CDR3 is TGTGCCAGCCGTAGGGCCGGACTCTACGAGCAGTACTTC.

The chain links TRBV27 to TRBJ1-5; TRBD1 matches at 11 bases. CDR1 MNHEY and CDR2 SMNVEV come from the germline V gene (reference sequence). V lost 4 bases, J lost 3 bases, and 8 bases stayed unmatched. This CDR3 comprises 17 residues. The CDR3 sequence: CASSSTGTGGPNQPQHF. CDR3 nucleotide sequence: TGTGCCAGCAGTTCAACCGGGACAGGGGGTCCCAATCAGCCCCAGCATTTT.

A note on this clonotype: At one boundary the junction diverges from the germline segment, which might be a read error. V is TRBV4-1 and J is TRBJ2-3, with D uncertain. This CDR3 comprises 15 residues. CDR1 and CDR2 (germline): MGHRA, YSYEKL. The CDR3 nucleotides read TGCGCCAGCGGCCAAGATCCTGGTTCCACAGATACGCAGTATTTT. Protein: CASGQDPGSTDTQYF.

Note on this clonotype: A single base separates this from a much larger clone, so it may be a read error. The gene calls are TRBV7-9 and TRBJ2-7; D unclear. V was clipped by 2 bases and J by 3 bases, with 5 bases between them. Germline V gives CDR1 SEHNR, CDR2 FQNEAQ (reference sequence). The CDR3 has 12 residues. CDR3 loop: CASSLWNYEQYF. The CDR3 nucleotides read TGTGCCAGCAGCTTATGGAACTACGAGCAGTACTTC.

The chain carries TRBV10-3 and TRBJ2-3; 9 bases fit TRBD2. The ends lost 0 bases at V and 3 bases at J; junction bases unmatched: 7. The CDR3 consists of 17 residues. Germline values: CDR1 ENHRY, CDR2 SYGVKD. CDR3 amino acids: CAISESSSGGRTDTQYF. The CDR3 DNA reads TGTGCCATCAGTGAGTCGAGTAGCGGGGGTAGAACAGATACGCAGTATTTT.